The 32 T cell receptor beta chains in this list originate from one sample, sequenced in a study of T-cell memory formation after mild COVID-19. In TCRdb, the 5' RACE reads were re-called with MiXCR into one record per CDR3 protein. The data contain 170,000 or so distinct CDR3 sequences, roughly 30% of them seen just once; the ten biggest clones take up approximately 12%. Material for sequencing was PBMCs or a T cell subset sorted from them (not recorded which). The receptors originated from an adult woman who had mild COVID-19 (a few samples of this study predate the infection). Cell type and time point are not known.

This clonotype occurred a few times. The V and J genes are TRBV24-1 and TRBJ2-1, with TRBD1 matching 8 bases. V shed 3 bases, J shed 7 bases, and the junction held 4 bases outside the gene matches. In germline, CDR1 is KGHDR, CDR2 SFDVKD. The CDR3 is 14 amino acids. The CDR3 bases are TGTGCCACCAGTGATGGGACAGGCCTAAATGAGCAGTTCTTC. This sequence encodes CATSDGTGLNEQFF.

Only a few counts were recorded for this clonotype. The genes are TRBV29-1 and TRBJ2-2, with TRBD2 identical over 12 bases. J gave up 4 bases and V 4 bases, and 4 bases lay outside the gene matches. CDR1 is SQVTM, CDR2 ANQGSEA, per germline. There are 15 residues in the CDR3. Here the CDR3 reads CSVGLAGVATGELFF. The CDR3 DNA reads as TGCAGCGTTGGACTAGCGGGAGTCGCCACCGGGGAGCTGTTTTTT.

This clonotype has just a few counts. V usage is TRBV24-1 and J usage is TRBJ1-1, with a tentative D call TRBD1 (5 bases). This CDR3 is 14 amino acids long. Germline-derived CDR1 and CDR2 are KGHDR and SFDVKD. Trimming shortened V by 1 base and J by 7 bases, and 12 bases separated the two germline ends. CDR3 loop: CATSDLGASSEAFF. The CDR3 DNA reads TGTGCCACCAGTGATTTAGGGGCCAGTAGTGAAGCTTTCTTT.

This clonotype showed up just a few times. The gene calls are TRBV12-3 or TRBV12-4 and TRBJ2-2; a weak D match, TRBD2 (6 bases). The V end was cut by 1 base, the J end by 4 bases, with 13 bases between. The CDR3 runs to 16 residues. CDR3 sequence (DNA): TGTGCCAGCAGTTTAGACCGGAGGGGCCTCACCGGGGAGCTGTTTTTT. This codes for CASSLDRRGLTGELFF.

This clonotype turned up a few times. The chain couples TRBV6-2 or TRBV6-3 to TRBJ2-7; no clear D gene. This CDR3 spans 15 amino acids. V was trimmed by 5 bases and J by 0 bases, leaving 14 bases between them. The germline CDR1 and CDR2 sequences are MNHEY and SVGEGT. The CDR3 bases are TGTGCCAGCAGTGCCTGGTTAGACTCCTCCTACGAGCAGTACTTC. Protein: CASSAWLDSSYEQYF.

The chain recombines TRBV3-1 with TRBJ2-5; 7 positions match TRBD2. The CDR3 spans 15 residues. V lost 5 bases and J lost 1; bases outside the gene matches: 7. Per germline, CDR1 LGHDT and CDR2 YNNKEL (reference sequence). The chain's CDR3 is CASSKLRGSQETQYF. In DNA form, the CDR3 reads TGTGCCAGCAGCAAACTGCGGGGGAGCCAAGAGACCCAGTACTTC.

This chain links TRBV5-5 with TRBJ1-5; 7 nucleotides agree with TRBD1. V dropped 4 bases and J dropped 3; count of bases not matched to a gene: 4. The V gene's germline CDR1 is SGHKS and CDR2 YYEKEE (reference sequence). This CDR3 contains 14 residues. CDR3 region: CASSRDSFNQPQHF. As DNA, the CDR3 is TGTGCCAGCAGCCGGGACAGCTTCAATCAGCCCCAGCATTTT. The complete variable domain, with remaining parts taken from reference TRBV5-5 and TRBJ1-5, reads DAGVTQSPTHLIKTRGQQVTLRCSPISGHKSVSWYQQVLGQGPQFIFQYYEKEERGRGNFPDRFSARQFPNYSSELNVNALLLGDSALYLCASSRDSFNQPQHFGDGTRLSIL.

V and J are TRBV12-3 or TRBV12-4 and TRBJ2-5, with 7 positions matching TRBD1. The CDR3 spans 14 residues. Trimming removed 8 bases from V and 1 base from J; junction bases left unmatched: 7. The CDR3 sequence: CASRDSFVQETQYF. In DNA form, the CDR3 reads TGTGCCAGCCGGGACAGCTTTGTCCAAGAGACCCAGTACTTC.

The rearrangement links TRBV7-2 to TRBJ2-7; 7 bases fit TRBD1. CDR1 is SGHTA and CDR2 is FQGNSA in the germline V gene. The CDR3 runs 15 residues. The junction had 5 bases not matched to a gene; V was cut back by 3 bases and J by 0 bases. CDR3 bases: TGTGCCAGCAGCTTCTCCAGGGGGAGCTCCTACGAGCAGTACTTC. Translation: CASSFSRGSSYEQYF.

CDR3 region: CASSQEVAGAQETQYF. The DNA for the CDR3 is TGCGCCAGCAGCCAAGAGGTAGCGGGGGCCCAAGAGACCCAGTACTTC. V and J are TRBV4-1 and TRBJ2-5; TRBD2 matches 9 bases. The CDR3 is 16 residues long. J lost 1 base, V lost 0 bases, and 3 bases had no gene match. Germline CDR1 is MGHRA and CDR2 is YSYEKL.

The chain combines TRBV6-2 or TRBV6-3 with TRBJ1-1, with unresolved D. This CDR3 has 15 amino acids. Deletions cut 5 bases from V and 0 bases from J, with 13 bases between. Germline V gene sequence: CDR1 MNHEY, CDR2 SVGEGT. CDR3 DNA: TGTGCCAGCAGTGGACGCCAGCCACTGAACACTGAAGCTTTCTTT. It specifies CASSGRQPLNTEAFF.

The CDR3 loop reads CASSLGLAGGAGDTQYF. The CDR3 nucleotides read TGCGCCAGCAGCTTGGGACTAGCGGGAGGCGCGGGAGATACGCAGTATTTT. This chain uses TRBV5-1 with TRBJ2-3; 13 nucleotides agree with TRBD2. Germline CDR1 SGHRS, CDR2 YFSETQ. There are 17 residues in the CDR3. Losses at the gene ends were 0 bases for V and 5 bases for J; bases not matched to a gene: 6.

The chain carries TRBV15 and TRBJ1-1; 7 bases map to TRBD1. Germline loops: CDR1 LNHNV, CDR2 YYDKDF (reference sequence). This CDR3 is built from 14 residues. V shed 5 bases and J 4 bases; nucleotides not matched to a gene: 7. The CDR3 sequence: CATSSRQGPTEAFF. In nucleotides, the CDR3 is TGTGCCACCAGCTCCCGACAGGGACCCACTGAAGCTTTCTTT.

The chain has TRBV3-1 and TRBJ1-5; D remains unclear. In germline, CDR1 is LGHDT, CDR2 YNNKEL (reference sequence). With 4 bases removed from V and 7 bases from J, the gap between germline ends came to 17 bases. The CDR3 consists of 15 residues. The CDR3 loop is CASSPSPLGRQPQHF. CDR3 bases: TGTGCCAGCAGCCCCTCTCCGTTGGGCCGGCAGCCCCAGCATTTT.

The chain recombines TRBV4-1 with TRBJ2-7; D unclear. The CDR3 sequence is 14 residues long. Trimming left V 4 bases short and J 4 bases short, with 14 bases between. Germline-derived CDR1 and CDR2 are MGHRA and YSYEKL. This chain's CDR3 is CASSPATTSYEQYF. The CDR3 nucleotides read TGCGCCAGCAGCCCTGCTACTACCTCATACGAGCAGTACTTC.

Only a few counts were recorded for this clonotype. V and J are TRBV20-1 and TRBJ2-3; no firm D call. This CDR3 comprises 12 residues. Germline lookup yields CDR1 DFQATT and CDR2 SNEGSKA (reference sequence). V was shortened by 5 bases and J by 4 bases, with 10 bases between the two germline ends. The CDR3 bases are TGCAGTGCTCCTGTGATACCAGATACGCAGTATTTT. Translated, it gives CSAPVIPDTQYF.

This sequence joins TRBV29-1 and TRBJ2-7, with 7 bases aligning to TRBD2. V shed 6 bases and J 3 bases; nucleotides not matched to a gene: 8. Germline loops: CDR1 SQVTM, CDR2 ANQGSEA. CDR3 size: 13 residues. CDR3: CSVRTRIDYEQYF. The CDR3 DNA follows: TGCAGCGTCCGGACTAGAATTGACTACGAGCAGTACTTC.

This clonotype turned up a few times. The gene calls are TRBV12-3 or TRBV12-4 and TRBJ2-3, with TRBD2 identical over 16 bases. The V segment lost 6 bases and the J segment 4 bases; nucleotides outside the gene matches: 7. The CDR3 covers 17 residues. The CDR3 region is CASRRSGTSGRADTQYF. As DNA, the CDR3 is TGTGCCAGCAGGCGATCCGGGACTAGCGGGAGGGCAGATACGCAGTATTTT.

The V call is TRBV7-9, the J call TRBJ2-3; tentatively, D is TRBD1 or TRBD2 (5 bases each). V lost 1 base, J lost 6 bases, and 14 bases lay in between. Germline values: CDR1 SEHNR, CDR2 FQNEAQ (reference sequence). There are 15 residues in the CDR3. The CDR3 DNA sequence: TGTGCCAGCAGCTTAGGGGGGACCTTGGAGGATACGCAGTATTTT. It translates to CASSLGGTLEDTQYF.

The rearrangement joins TRBV5-1 to TRBJ2-3; a weak D match, TRBD2 (6 bases). This CDR3 is 16 amino acids long. The V and J ends lost 2 bases and 0 bases respectively, with 13 bases between them. Germline V gene lookup returns CDR1 SGHRS and CDR2 YFSETQ. The CDR3 nucleotides are TGCGCCAGCAGCTTCGGCACCGGGACTAGCACAGATACGCAGTATTTT. This encodes CASSFGTGTSTDTQYF.

The CDR3: CASSFRQAPPFEQYF. In nucleotides, the CDR3 is TGTGCCAGCAGTTTCCGACAGGCCCCCCCCTTTGAGCAGTACTTC. This rearrangement joins TRBV12-3 or TRBV12-4 to TRBJ2-7; a possible D gene is TRBD1 (6 bases). V was trimmed by 3 bases and J by 7 bases, leaving 19 bases between them. CDR3 length: 15 residues.

This clonotype has only a few counts. The rearrangement uses TRBV12-3 or TRBV12-4 and TRBJ2-1, with 9 positions matching TRBD2. The length of the CDR3 is 17 residues. V lost 0 bases and J lost 3; bases outside the gene matches: 6. CDR3 DNA sequence: TGTGCCAGCAGTTTAGCTGTGACTAGCGGATTCTACAATGAGCAGTTCTTC. Residues: CASSLAVTSGFYNEQFF.

This rearrangement joins TRBV20-1 to TRBJ2-1; TRBD2 is a possible D gene (5 bases). The CDR3 totals 14 residues. CDR1 and CDR2 (germline): DFQATT, SNEGSKA (reference sequence). V was shortened by 5 bases and J by 0 bases, with 11 bases between the two germline ends. The CDR3 DNA is TGCAGTGCTCTTCTTGGAGGCTCCTACAATGAGCAGTTCTTC. It yields the protein CSALLGGSYNEQFF.

In its sample, this clonotype was seen a few times. The chain is built from TRBV12-3 or TRBV12-4 and TRBJ2-2; D possibly corresponds to TRBD2 (6 bases). Deletions cut 2 bases from V and 0 bases from J, with 10 bases between. The CDR3 runs 16 residues. CDR3 loop: CASSLFGGTNTGELFF. CDR3 coding DNA: TGTGCCAGCAGTTTATTCGGCGGGACGAACACCGGGGAGCTGTTTTTT.

This clonotype was recorded a few times. V usage is TRBV7-9 and J usage is TRBJ2-3, with 10 positions matching TRBD2. Germline V gene lookup returns CDR1 SEHNR and CDR2 FQNEAQ (reference sequence). Unmatched junction bases numbered 7, after V lost 2 bases and J lost 5 bases. The CDR3 runs to 16 residues. The CDR3 DNA sequence: TGTGCCAGCAGCTTAACTAGCGGGACTTTGGTAGATACGCAGTATTTT. This encodes CASSLTSGTLVDTQYF. Filled out from reference TRBV7-9 and TRBJ2-3, the complete variable domain reads DTGVSQNPRHKITKRGQNVTFRCDPISEHNRLYWYRQTLGQGPEFLTYFQNEAQLEKSRLLSDRFSAERPKGSFSTLEIQRTEQGDSAMYLCASSLTSGTLVDTQYFGPGTRLTVL.

The chain uses TRBV6-5 and TRBJ2-5; 8 bases are a match to TRBD2. This CDR3 spans 14 amino acids. The germline V gene has CDR1 MNHEY and CDR2 SVGAGI. Trimming removed 6 bases from V and 7 bases from J; junction bases left unmatched: 10. In DNA, the CDR3 is TGTGCCAGCAGCCGATATACTAGCGGTGGGACCCAGTACTTC. It codes for CASSRYTSGGTQYF.

This clonotype has just a few counts. The chain combines TRBV6-5 with TRBJ1-2; 7 nucleotides align to TRBD1. The germline V gene encodes CDR1 MNHEY and CDR2 SVGAGI. V shed 6 bases, J shed 4 bases, and the junction held 5 bases outside the gene matches. CDR3 length equals 13 residues. The CDR3 loop is CASRQRDSYGYTF. CDR3 bases: TGTGCCAGCAGACAAAGGGACAGCTATGGCTACACCTTC.

The chain uses TRBV5-1 and TRBJ2-1, with 9 nucleotides matching TRBD2. Germline V lookup: CDR1 SGHRS, CDR2 YFSETQ. V trimming: 0 bases; J trimming: 9 bases; junction bases outside the gene matches: 7. The CDR3 spans 15 residues. CDR3 loop: CASSLAPSGVSEQFF. The CDR3 DNA reads TGCGCCAGCAGCTTGGCGCCTAGCGGGGTGAGTGAGCAGTTCTTC.

This clonotype turned up a few times. The V call is TRBV29-1, the J call TRBJ1-1, with D possibly matching TRBD1 (5 bases). Germline CDR1 is SQVTM and CDR2 is ANQGSEA. V was clipped by 0 bases and J by 2 bases, with 16 bases between them. The CDR3 contains 16 residues. CDR3 sequence reads: CSVEDAPLGGNTEAFF. In DNA form, the CDR3 reads TGCAGCGTTGAAGATGCCCCGTTGGGGGGTAACACTGAAGCTTTCTTT.

The chain recombines TRBV20-1 with TRBJ1-2; TRBD1 matches at 7 bases. This CDR3 is 12 amino acids long. Germline V lookup: CDR1 DFQATT, CDR2 SNEGSKA (reference sequence). Losses at the gene ends were 4 bases for V and 5 bases for J; bases not matched to a gene: 4. DNA of the CDR3: TGCAGTGCTACAGGGGGGCGGTATGGCTACACCTTC. As protein: CSATGGRYGYTF.

In this sample, this clonotype turned up a few times. The chain employs TRBV5-1 and TRBJ2-7; D may be TRBD2 (5 bases). The CDR3 contains 13 residues. Germline CDR1 is SGHRS and CDR2 is YFSETQ. Between the trimmed V and J ends, which lost 4 bases and 4 bases, there was a span of 12 bases. Written as DNA, the CDR3 is TGCGCCAGCAGCCACCGGGGATTATACGAGCAGTACTTC. Protein product: CASSHRGLYEQYF.

The chain carries TRBV5-1 and TRBJ1-1; 7 nucleotides align to TRBD1. J was trimmed by 4 bases and V by 4 bases; bases with no gene match: 13. Germline CDR1 is SGHRS and CDR2 is YFSETQ. The CDR3 is 16 residues long. CDR3 loop: CASSPTGSPMGTEAFF. CDR3 in DNA: TGCGCCAGCAGCCCGACAGGGAGTCCAATGGGCACTGAAGCTTTCTTT.